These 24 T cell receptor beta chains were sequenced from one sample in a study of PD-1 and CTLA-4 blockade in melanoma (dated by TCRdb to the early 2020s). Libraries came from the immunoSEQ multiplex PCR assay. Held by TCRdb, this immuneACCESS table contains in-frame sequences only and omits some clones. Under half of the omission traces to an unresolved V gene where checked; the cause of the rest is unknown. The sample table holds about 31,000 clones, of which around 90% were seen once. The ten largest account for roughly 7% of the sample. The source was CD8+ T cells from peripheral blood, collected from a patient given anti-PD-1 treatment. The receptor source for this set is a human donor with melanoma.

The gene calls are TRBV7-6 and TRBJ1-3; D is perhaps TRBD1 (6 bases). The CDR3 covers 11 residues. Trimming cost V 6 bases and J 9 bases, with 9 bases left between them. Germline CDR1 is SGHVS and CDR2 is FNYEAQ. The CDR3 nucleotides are TGTGCCAGCAGTCCGGGGGCCACCATATATTTT. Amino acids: CASSPGATIYF.

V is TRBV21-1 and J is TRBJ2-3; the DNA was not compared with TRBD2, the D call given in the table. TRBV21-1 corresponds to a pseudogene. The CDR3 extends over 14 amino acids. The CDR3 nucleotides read TGTGCCAGCAGCCTGGGGGGTTACACAGATACGCAGTATTTT. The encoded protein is CASSLGGYTDTQYF.

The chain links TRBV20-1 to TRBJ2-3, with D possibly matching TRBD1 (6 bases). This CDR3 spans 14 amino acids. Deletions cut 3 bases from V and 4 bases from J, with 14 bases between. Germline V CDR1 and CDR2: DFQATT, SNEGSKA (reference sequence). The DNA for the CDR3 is TGCAGTGCTAGTACGGACAGACGGGCAGATACGCAGTATTTT. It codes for CSASTDRRADTQYF.

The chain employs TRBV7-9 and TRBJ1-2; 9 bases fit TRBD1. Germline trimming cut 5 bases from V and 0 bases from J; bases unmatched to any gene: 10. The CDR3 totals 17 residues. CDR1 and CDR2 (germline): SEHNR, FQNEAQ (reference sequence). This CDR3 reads CASSQGQGQLANYGYTF. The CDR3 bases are TGTGCCAGCAGCCAAGGACAGGGGCAACTAGCTAACTATGGCTACACCTTC.

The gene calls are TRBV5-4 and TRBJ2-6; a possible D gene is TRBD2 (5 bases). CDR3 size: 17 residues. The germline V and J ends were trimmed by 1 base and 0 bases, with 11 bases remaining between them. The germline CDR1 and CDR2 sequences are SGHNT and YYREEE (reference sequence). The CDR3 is CASSLLDLGSGANVLTF. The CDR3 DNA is TGTGCCAGCAGCTTGTTGGACTTAGGCTCTGGGGCCAACGTCCTGACTTTC. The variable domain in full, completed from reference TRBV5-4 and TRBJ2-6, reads ETGVTQSPTHLIKTRGQQVTLRCSSQSGHNTVSWYQQALGQGPQFIFQYYREEENGRGNFPPRFSGLQFPNYSSELNVNALELDDSALYLCASSLLDLGSGANVLTFGAGSRLTVL.

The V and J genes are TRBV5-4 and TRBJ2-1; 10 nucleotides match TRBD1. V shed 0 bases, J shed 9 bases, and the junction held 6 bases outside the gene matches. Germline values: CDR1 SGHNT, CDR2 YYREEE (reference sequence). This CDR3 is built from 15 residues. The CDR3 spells CASSLGQGALGEQFF. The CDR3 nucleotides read TGTGCCAGCAGCTTGGGACAGGGGGCGCTGGGTGAGCAGTTCTTC.

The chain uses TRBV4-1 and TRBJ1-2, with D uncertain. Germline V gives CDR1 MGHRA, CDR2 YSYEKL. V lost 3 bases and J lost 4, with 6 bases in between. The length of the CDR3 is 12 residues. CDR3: CASSQGTYGYTF. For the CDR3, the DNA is TGCGCCAGCAGCCAGGGTACCTATGGCTACACCTTC.

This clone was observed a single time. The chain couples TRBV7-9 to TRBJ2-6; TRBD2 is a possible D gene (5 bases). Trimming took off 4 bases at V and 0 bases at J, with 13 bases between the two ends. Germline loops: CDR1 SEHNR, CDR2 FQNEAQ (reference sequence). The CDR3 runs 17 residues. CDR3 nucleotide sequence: TGTGCCAGCAGCTACCCTGAGGGAACCTCTGGGGCCAACGTCCTGACTTTC. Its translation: CASSYPEGTSGANVLTF.

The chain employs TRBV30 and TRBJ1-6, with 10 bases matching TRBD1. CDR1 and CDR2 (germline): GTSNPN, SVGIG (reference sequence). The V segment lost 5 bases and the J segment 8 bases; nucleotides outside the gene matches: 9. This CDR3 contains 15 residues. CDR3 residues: CAWASGQGRHSPLHF. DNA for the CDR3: TGTGCCTGGGCCTCGGGACAGGGGAGGCATTCACCCCTCCACTTT.

The CDR3: CASSPYNSPLHF. Here the CDR3 DNA reads TGTGCCAGCAGCCCCTATAATTCACCCCTCCACTTT. This chain uses TRBV3-1 (or the pseudogene TRBV3-2) with TRBJ1-6; D is unresolved. This CDR3 spans 12 amino acids. Germline V gene sequence: CDR1 LGHDT, CDR2 YNNKEL (reference sequence). The ends were cut back, 4 bases at V and 2 bases at J, with 0 bases in the middle.

In DNA, the CDR3 is TGCGCCAGCAGCGCTAGTTCCTACAATGAGCAGTTCTTC. It encodes CASSASSYNEQFF. The chain recombines TRBV5-1 with TRBJ2-1; D is undetermined. Germline V CDR1 and CDR2: SGHRS, YFSETQ. CDR3 length: 13 residues. The ends were cut back, 4 bases at V and 1 base at J, with 6 bases in the middle.

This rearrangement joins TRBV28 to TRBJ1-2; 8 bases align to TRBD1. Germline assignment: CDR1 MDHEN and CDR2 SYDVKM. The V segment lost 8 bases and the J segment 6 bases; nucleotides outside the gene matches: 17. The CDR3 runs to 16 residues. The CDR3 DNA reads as TGTGCCAGCCTGTGGTCCCAGACAGGGGCTACCAATGGCTACACCTTC. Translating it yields CASLWSQTGATNGYTF.

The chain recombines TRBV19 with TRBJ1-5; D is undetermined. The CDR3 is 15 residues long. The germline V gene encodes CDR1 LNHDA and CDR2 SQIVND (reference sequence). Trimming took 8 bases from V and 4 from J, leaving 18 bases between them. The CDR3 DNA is TGTGCCAGTGGGGAGAGGAGCGAAGCGAATCAGCCCCAGCATTTT. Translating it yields CASGERSEANQPQHF.

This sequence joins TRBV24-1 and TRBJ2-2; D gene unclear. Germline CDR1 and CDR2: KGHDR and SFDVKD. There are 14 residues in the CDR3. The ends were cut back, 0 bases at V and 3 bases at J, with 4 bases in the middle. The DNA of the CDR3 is TGTGCCACCAGTGATTTGCGGGACACCGGGGAGCTGTTTTTT. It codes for CATSDLRDTGELFF.

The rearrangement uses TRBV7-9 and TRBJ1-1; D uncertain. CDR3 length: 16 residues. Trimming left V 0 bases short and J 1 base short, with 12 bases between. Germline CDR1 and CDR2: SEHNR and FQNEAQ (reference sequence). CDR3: CASSLARVYQNTEAFF. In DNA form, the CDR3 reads TGTGCCAGCAGCTTAGCCCGGGTCTACCAGAACACTGAAGCTTTCTTT.

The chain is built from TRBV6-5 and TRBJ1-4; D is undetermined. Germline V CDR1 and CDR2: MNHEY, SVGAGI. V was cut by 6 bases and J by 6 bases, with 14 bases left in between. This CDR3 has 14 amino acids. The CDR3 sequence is CASRDPRTYEKLFF. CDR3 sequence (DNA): TGTGCCAGCAGGGACCCGCGGACCTATGAAAAACTGTTTTTT.

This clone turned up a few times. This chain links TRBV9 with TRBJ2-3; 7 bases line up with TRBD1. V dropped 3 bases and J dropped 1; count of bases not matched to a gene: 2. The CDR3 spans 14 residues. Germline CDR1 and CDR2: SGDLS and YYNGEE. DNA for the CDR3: TGTGCCAGCAGCGAGGGGGCGGGCACAGATACGCAGTATTTT. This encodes CASSEGAGTDTQYF.

CDR3 amino acids: CASSLVGRFNSPLHF. In DNA, the CDR3 is TGTGCCAGCAGTTTGGTGGGACGGTTTAATTCACCCCTCCACTTT. This chain uses TRBV27 with TRBJ1-6; the D gene is possibly TRBD1 (5 bases). Germline CDR1 and CDR2: MNHEY and SMNVEV (reference sequence). The length of the CDR3 is 15 residues. Trimming took 3 bases from V and 6 from J, leaving 12 bases between them.

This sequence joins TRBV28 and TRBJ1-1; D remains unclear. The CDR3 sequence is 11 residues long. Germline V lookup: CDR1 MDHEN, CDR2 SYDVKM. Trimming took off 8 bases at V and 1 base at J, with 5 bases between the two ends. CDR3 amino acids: CASGENTEAFF. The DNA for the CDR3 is TGTGCCAGCGGGGAGAACACTGAAGCTTTCTTT. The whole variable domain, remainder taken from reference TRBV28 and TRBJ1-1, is DVKVTQSSRYLVKRTGEKVFLECVQDMDHENMFWYRQDPGLGLRLIYFSYDVKMKEKGDIPEGYSVSREKKERFSLILESASTNQTSMYLCASGENTEAFFGQGTRLTVV.

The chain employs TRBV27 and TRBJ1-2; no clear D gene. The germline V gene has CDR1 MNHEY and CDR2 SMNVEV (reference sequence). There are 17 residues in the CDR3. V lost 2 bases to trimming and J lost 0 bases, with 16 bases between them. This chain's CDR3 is CASSLLSPGGTNYGYTF. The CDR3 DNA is TGTGCCAGCAGTTTACTTAGCCCGGGAGGTACTAACTATGGCTACACCTTC.

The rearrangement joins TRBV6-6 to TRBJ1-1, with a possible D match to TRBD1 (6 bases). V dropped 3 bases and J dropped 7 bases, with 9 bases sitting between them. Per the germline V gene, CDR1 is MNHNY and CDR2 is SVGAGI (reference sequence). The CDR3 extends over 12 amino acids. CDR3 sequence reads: CASSYGTFEAFF. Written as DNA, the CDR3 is TGTGCCAGCAGTTATGGGACATTTGAAGCTTTCTTT.

This CDR3 reads CAWSGRTATGNTIYF. CDR3 DNA sequence: TGTGCCTGGAGTGGGAGGACAGCTACTGGAAACACCATATATTTT. This chain uses TRBV30 with TRBJ1-3; D perhaps matches TRBD1 (6 bases). This CDR3 contains 15 residues. Between the trimmed V and J ends, which lost 1 base and 2 bases, there was a span of 12 bases. The germline CDR1 and CDR2 sequences are GTSNPN and SVGIG (reference sequence).

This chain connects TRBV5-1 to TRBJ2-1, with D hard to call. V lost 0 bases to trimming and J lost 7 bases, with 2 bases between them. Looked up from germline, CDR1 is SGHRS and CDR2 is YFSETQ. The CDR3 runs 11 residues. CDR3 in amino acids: CASSLGNEQFF. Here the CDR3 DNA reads TGCGCCAGCAGCTTGGGGAATGAGCAGTTCTTC.

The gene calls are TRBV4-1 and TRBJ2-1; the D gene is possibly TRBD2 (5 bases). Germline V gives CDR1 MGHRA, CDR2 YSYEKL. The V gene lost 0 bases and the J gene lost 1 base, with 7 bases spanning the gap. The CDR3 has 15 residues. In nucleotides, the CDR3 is TGCGCCAGCAGCCAAGATCCGGGATCCTACAATGAGCAGTTCTTC. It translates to CASSQDPGSYNEQFF.